This T cell receptor beta chain was identified during a study of lymphopenia after photon versus proton radiotherapy. Whole-study findings and limits: A bigger post-nadir fall in TCR diversity correlated inversely with survival time in deceased patients. Under photons, naive T cells and diversity fell while effector/memory populations rose.

As regards this clone: Its cognate antigen is unknown.

Produced via immunoSEQ multiplex PCR; TCRdb's table is partial and in-frame only. This table holds about 25,000 clones, approximately 90% found once. The length of the CDR3 is 14 residues. J was trimmed by 7 bases and V by 7 bases; bases with no gene match: 6. Per the germline V gene, CDR1 is MNHNS and CDR2 is SASEGT. J is TRBJ1-6 and V is TRBV6-1, with 8 nucleotides matching TRBD1. The sequences come from peripheral blood, collected from a patient treated with photon-based radiotherapy. The TCR comes from a man in his fifties with gastric cancer. CDR3 sequence (DNA): TGTGCCAGCACCCCAGGGGGCATGAATTCACCCCTCCACTTT. Encoded protein: CASTPGGMNSPLHF.